This TCR beta chain was profiled in a study of human T cells and chemical hapten exposure. Study background: TCR yields per sample varied mostly from small pooled library volume differences. Study-wide results and caveats: No shift was seen in TCRs above 1 in 1000 frequency with DPC sensitization.

This clonotype was observed many times. What it binds is not known. Within the library, unique molecular identifiers were attached to each individual cDNA molecule. Per the original data handling: From 23,224 to 690,600 TCRs were found per sample, with a median of about 96,000. TCRdb reanalysed the RACE reads using MiXCR and keeps one entry per CDR3 protein. These V and J calls are TCRdb output, not the study's own analysis. Seen here are 130,000 or so distinct CDR3 sequences, approximately 9.1% observed once, and the top ten hold approximately 2%. The CDR3 is made up of 14 amino acids. Germline V gene sequence: CDR1 SGHRS, CDR2 YFSETQ. The ends were cut back, 0 bases at V and 11 bases at J, with 14 bases in the middle. Described time point: healthy volunteer bleed at 2 weeks. The study extracted total RNA from unfractionated whole blood.

The sample comprised whole blood. This sequence joins TRBV5-1 and TRBJ2-2, with a tentative D call TRBD2 (6 bases). The receptor was isolated from a male donor in good health. Some clones in this sample may be carry-over from other donors' samples. CDR3 sequence: CASSLAGGYSELFF. In DNA form, the CDR3 reads TGCGCCAGCAGCTTGGCCGGGGGTTATAGCGAGCTGTTTTTT.